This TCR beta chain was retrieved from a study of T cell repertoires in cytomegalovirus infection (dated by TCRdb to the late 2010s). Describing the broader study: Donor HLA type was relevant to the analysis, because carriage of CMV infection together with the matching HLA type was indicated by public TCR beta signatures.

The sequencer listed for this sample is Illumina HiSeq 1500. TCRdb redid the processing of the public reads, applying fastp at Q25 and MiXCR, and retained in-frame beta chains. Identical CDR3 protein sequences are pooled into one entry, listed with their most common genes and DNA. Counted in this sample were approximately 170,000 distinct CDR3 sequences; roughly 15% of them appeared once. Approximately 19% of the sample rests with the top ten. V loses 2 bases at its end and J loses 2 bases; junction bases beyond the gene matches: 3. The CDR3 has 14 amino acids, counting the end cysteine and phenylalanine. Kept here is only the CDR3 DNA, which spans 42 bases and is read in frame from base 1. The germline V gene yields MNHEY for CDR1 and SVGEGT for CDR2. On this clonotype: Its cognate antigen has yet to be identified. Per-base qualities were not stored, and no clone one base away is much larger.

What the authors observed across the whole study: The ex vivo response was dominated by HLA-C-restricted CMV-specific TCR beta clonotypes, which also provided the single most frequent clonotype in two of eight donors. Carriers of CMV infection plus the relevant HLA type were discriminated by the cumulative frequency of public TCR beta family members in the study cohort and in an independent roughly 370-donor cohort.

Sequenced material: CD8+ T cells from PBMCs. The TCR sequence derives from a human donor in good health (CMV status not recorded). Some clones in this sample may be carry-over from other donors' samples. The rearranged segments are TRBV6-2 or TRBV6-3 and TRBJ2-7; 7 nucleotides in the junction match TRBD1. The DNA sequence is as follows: TGTGCCAGCAGTTACCCGGGACAGACCTACGAGCAGTACTTC. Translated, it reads CASSYPGQTYEQYF.